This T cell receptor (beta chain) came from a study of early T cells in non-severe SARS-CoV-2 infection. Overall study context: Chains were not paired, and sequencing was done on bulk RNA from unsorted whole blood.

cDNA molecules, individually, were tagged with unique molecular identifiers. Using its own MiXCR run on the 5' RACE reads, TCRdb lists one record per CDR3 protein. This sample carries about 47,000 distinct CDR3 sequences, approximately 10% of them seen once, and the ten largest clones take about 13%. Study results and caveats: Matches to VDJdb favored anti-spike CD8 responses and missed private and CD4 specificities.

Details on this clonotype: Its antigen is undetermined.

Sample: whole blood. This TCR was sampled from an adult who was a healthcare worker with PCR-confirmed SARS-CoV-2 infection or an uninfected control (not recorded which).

The DNA of the CDR3 is TGTGCCAGCAGCTCACGGGAGACACCCTACGAGCAGTACTTC. It translates to CASSSRETPYEQYF. This chain links TRBV7-2 with TRBJ2-7, with D tentatively TRBD2 (6 bases). V was trimmed by 4 bases and J by 2 bases, leaving 12 bases between them. The CDR3 is 14 amino acids. CDR1 is SGHTA, CDR2 FQGNSA, per germline.